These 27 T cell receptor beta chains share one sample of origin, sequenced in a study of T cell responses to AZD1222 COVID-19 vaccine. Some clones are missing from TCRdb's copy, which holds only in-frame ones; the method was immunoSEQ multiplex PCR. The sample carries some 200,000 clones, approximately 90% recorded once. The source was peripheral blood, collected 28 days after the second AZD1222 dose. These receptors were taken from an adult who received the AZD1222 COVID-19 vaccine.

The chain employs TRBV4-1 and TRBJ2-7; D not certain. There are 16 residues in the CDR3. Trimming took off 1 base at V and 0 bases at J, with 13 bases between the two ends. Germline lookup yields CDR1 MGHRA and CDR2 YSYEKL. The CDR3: CASSQALGRDSYEQYF. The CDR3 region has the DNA TGCGCCAGCAGCCAAGCGTTAGGTAGGGACTCCTACGAGCAGTACTTC.

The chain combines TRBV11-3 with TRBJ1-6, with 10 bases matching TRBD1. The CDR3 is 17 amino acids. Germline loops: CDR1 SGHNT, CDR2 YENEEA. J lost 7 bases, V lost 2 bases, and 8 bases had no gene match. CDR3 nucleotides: TGTGCCAGCAGCTTACAACTGACAGGGGGCTCAAATTCACCCCTCCACTTT. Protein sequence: CASSLQLTGGSNSPLHF.

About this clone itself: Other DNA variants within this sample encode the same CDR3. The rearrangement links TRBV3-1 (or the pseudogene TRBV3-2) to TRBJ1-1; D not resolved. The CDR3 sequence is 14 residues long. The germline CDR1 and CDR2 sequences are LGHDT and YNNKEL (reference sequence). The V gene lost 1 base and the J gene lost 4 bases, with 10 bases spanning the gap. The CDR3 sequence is CASSQAGGGTEAFF. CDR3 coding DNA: TGTGCCAGCAGCCAAGCTGGTGGCGGCACTGAAGCTTTCTTT.

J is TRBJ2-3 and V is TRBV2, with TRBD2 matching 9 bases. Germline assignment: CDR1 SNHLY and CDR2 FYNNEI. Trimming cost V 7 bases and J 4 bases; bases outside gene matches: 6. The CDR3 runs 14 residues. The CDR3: CASKGLAQSDTQYF. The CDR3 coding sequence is TGTGCCAGCAAGGGACTAGCCCAATCAGATACGCAGTATTTT.

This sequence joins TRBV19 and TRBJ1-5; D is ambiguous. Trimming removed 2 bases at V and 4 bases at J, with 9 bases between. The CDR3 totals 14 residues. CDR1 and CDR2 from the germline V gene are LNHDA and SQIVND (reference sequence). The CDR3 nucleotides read TGTGCCAGTAGTATATTGGAATTAAATCAGCCCCAGCATTTT. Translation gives CASSILELNQPQHF.

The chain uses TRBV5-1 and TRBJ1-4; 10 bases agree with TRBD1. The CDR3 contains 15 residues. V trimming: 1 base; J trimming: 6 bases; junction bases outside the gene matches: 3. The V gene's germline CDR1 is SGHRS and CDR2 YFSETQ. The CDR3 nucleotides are TGCGCCAGCAGCTTGTTAGGGACAGGGGATGAAAAACTGTTTTTT. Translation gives CASSLLGTGDEKLFF.

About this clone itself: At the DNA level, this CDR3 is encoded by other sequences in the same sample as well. The CDR3 nucleotides read TGCAGCGTTGAAGCCGGGACGGCTAGCTCCTACAATGAGCAGTTCTTC. This gives the protein CSVEAGTASSYNEQFF. V gene TRBV29-1 combines with J gene TRBJ2-1; D tentatively reads TRBD1 or TRBD2 (5 bases each). V was pared by 1 base and J by 0 bases, with 13 bases between. Germline V gene data show CDR1 as SQVTM and CDR2 as ANQGSEA. The CDR3 extends over 16 amino acids.

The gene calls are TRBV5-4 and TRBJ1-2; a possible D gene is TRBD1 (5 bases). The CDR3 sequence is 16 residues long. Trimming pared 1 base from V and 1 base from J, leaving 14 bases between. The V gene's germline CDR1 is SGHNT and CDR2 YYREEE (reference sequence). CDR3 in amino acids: CASSLILQVVNYGYTF. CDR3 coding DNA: TGTGCCAGCAGCTTGATTCTACAGGTAGTTAACTATGGCTACACCTTC.

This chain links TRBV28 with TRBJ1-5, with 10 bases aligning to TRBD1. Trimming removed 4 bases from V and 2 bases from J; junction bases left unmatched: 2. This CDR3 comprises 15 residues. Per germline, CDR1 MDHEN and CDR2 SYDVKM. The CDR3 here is CASSWGQGRNQPQHF. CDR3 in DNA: TGTGCCAGCAGTTGGGGACAGGGGCGCAATCAGCCCCAGCATTTT.

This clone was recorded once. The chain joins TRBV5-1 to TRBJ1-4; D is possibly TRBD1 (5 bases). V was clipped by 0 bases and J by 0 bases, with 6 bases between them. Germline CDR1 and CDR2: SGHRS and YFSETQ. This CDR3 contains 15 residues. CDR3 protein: CASSLAGATNEKLFF. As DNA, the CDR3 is TGCGCCAGCAGCTTGGCGGGGGCAACTAATGAAAAACTGTTTTTT. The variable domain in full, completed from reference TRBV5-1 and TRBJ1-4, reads KAGVTQTPRYLIKTRGQQVTLSCSPISGHRSVSWYQQTPGQGLQFLFEYFSETQRNKGNFPGRFSGRQFSNSRSEMNVSTLELGDSALYLCASSLAGATNEKLFFGSGTQLSVL.

CDR3 nucleotide sequence: TGCGCCAGCAGTAAGAACACCGGGGAGCTGTTTTTT. Its translation: CASSKNTGELFF. This rearrangement joins TRBV10-1 to TRBJ2-2; D remains unclear. CDR3 size: 12 residues. The germline V gene encodes CDR1 WNHNN and CDR2 SYGVQD (reference sequence). V lost 5 bases, J lost 1 base, and 2 bases lay in between.

CDR3 region: CASGRVYTEAFF. The CDR3 DNA is TGTGCCTCCGGAAGGGTATACACTGAAGCTTTCTTT. The chain has TRBV28 and TRBJ1-1; D remains ambiguous. Germline CDR1 MDHEN, CDR2 SYDVKM. The CDR3 has 12 residues. The V gene lost 11 bases and the J gene lost 3 bases, with 13 bases spanning the gap.

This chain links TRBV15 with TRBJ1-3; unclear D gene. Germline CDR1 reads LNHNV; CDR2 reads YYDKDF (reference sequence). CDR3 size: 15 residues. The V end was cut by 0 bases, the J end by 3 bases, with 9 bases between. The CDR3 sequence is CATSRDSSIGNTIYF. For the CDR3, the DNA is TGTGCCACCAGCAGAGATAGTAGTATTGGAAACACCATATATTTT.

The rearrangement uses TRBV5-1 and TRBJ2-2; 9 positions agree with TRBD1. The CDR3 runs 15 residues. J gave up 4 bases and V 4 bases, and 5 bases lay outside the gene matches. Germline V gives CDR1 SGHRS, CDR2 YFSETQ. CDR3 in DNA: TGCGCCAGCAGCGCAAGGACAGGGGTCACCGGGGAGCTGTTTTTT. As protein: CASSARTGVTGELFF.

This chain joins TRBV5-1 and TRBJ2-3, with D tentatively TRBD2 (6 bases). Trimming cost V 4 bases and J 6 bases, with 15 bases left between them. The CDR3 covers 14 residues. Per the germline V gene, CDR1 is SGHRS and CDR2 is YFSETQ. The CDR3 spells CASSMTSRLDTQYF. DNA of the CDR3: TGCGCCAGCAGCATGACTAGTAGATTGGATACGCAGTATTTT.

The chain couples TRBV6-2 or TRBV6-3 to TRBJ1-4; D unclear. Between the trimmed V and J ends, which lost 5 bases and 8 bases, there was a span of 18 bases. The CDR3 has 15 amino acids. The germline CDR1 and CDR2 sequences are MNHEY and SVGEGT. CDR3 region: CASSTTRLGGEKLFF. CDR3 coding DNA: TGTGCCAGCAGTACAACGAGACTGGGAGGCGAAAAACTGTTTTTT.

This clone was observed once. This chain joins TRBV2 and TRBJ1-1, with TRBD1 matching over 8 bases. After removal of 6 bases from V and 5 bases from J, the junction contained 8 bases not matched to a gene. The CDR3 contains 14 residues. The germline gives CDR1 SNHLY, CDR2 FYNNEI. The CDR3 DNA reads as TGTGCCAGCAGAGATGGACAGGGCGGAACTGAAGCTTTCTTT. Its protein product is CASRDGQGGTEAFF.

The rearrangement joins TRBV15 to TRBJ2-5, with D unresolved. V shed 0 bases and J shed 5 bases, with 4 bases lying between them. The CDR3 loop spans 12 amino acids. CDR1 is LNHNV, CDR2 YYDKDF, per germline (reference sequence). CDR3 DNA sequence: TGTGCCACCAGCAGAGATTCCGAGACCCAGTACTTC. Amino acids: CATSRDSETQYF.

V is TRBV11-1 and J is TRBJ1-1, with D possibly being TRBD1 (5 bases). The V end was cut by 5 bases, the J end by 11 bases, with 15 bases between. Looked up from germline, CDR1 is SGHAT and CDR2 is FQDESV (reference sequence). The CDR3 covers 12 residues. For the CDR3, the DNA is TGTGCCAGCAGCCCGCAGAATGGGGGTGCTTTCTTT. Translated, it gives CASSPQNGGAFF.

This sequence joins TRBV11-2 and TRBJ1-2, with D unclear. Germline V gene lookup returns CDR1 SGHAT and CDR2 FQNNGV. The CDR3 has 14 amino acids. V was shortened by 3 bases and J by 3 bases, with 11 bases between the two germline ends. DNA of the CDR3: TGTGCCAGCAGCTTTTTAGGGATCCACTATGGCTACACCTTC. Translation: CASSFLGIHYGYTF.

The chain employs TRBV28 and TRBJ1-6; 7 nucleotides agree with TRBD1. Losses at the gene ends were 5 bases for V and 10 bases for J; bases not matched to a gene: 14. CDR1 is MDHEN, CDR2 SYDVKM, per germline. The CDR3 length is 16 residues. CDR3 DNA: TGTGCCAGCAGTGCTAGGGACAGACTCTTGGGGTCACCCCTCCACTTT. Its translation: CASSARDRLLGSPLHF.

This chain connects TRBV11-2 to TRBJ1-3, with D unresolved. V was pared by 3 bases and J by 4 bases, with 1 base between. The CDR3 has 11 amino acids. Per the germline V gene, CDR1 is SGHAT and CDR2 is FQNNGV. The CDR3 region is CASSLGNTIYF. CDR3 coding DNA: TGTGCCAGCAGCTTGGGAAACACCATATATTTT.

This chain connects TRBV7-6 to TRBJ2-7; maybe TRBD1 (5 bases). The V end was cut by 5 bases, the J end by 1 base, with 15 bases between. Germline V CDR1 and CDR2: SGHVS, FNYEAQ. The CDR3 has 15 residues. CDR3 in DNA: TGTGCCAGCAGCCCCTGGGGCGGTCGGTCCTACGAGCAGTACTTC. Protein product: CASSPWGGRSYEQYF.

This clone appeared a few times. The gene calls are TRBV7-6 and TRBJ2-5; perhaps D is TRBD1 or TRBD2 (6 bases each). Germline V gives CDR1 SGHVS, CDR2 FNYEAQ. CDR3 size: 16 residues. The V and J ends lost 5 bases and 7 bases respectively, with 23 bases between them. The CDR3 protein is CASSPIKGPGGGTQYF. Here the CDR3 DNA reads TGTGCCAGCAGCCCCATCAAAGGACCCGGAGGGGGGACCCAGTACTTC.

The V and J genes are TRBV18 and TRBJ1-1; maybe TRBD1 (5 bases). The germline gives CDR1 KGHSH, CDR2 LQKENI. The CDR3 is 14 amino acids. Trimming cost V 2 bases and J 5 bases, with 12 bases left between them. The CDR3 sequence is CASSPGDDGTEAFF. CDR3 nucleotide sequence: TGTGCCAGCTCACCAGGGGACGATGGAACTGAAGCTTTCTTT.

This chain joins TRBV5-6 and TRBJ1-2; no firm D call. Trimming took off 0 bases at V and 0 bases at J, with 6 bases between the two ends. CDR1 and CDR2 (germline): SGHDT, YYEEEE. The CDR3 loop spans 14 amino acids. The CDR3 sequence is CASSLGTANYGYTF. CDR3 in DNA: TGTGCCAGCAGCTTGGGTACAGCTAACTATGGCTACACCTTC. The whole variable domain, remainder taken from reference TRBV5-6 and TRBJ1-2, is DAGVTQSPTHLIKTRGQQVTLRCSPKSGHDTVSWYQQALGQGPQFIFQYYEEEERQRGNFPDRFSGHQFPNYSSELNVNALLLGDSALYLCASSLGTANYGYTFGSGTRLTVV.

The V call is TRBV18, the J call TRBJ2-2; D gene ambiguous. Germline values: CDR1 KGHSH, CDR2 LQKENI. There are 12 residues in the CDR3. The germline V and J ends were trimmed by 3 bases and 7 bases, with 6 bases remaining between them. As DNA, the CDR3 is TGTGCCAGCTCACCTAGGGTCGGGGAGCTGTTTTTT. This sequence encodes CASSPRVGELFF.